This T cell receptor (beta chain) is from a study of shared clonotypes between healthy human individuals. Trimming cost V 4 bases and J 7 bases, with 16 bases left between them. The germline gives CDR1 LNHDA, CDR2 SQIVND (reference sequence). This CDR3 contains 14 residues. Naive CD8 populations comprised CD45RO-negative cells positively selected for CCR7, excluding terminally differentiated effector memory CD45RA+ cells. On this clone: Its antigen is not identified.

TCRdb's copy holds only in-frame clones and misses some; the assay was immunoSEQ multiplex PCR. This table holds approximately 720,000 clones, about 90% found once. Points from the study as a whole: Genetic and exposure-history diversity was limited by the small donor number.

The V and J genes are TRBV19 and TRBJ1-1; a weak D match, TRBD1 (6 bases). The receptor comes from a man aged 25-45 years in good health. Sequenced material: naive CD8+ T cells sorted from blood. CDR3: CASSSLQGFVEAFF. In DNA, the CDR3 is TGTGCCAGTAGTAGCCTACAGGGATTTGTTGAAGCTTTCTTT.